This entry describes one TCR beta chain. This sample was included in a study of T cell responses to AZD1222 COVID-19 vaccine. Method: immunoSEQ multiplex PCR; TCRdb's copy keeps in-frame clones and lacks some. The data contain roughly 150,000 clones, around 85% of them seen just once; the ten biggest clones take up around 1.1%. V lost 3 bases to trimming and J lost 0 bases, with 11 bases between them. The germline CDR1 and CDR2 sequences are SQVTM and ANQGSEA. This CDR3 is 14 amino acids long. Sequencing used peripheral blood, obtained 28 days after the second AZD1222 dose. This sequence originates from an adult who received the AZD1222 COVID-19 vaccine. The chain employs TRBV29-1 and TRBJ1-1, with TRBD1 as a possible D gene (5 bases). CDR3 sequence reads: CSVESGSMNTEAFF. In nucleotides, the CDR3 is TGCAGCGTTGAGTCAGGGAGCATGAACACTGAAGCTTTCTTT.